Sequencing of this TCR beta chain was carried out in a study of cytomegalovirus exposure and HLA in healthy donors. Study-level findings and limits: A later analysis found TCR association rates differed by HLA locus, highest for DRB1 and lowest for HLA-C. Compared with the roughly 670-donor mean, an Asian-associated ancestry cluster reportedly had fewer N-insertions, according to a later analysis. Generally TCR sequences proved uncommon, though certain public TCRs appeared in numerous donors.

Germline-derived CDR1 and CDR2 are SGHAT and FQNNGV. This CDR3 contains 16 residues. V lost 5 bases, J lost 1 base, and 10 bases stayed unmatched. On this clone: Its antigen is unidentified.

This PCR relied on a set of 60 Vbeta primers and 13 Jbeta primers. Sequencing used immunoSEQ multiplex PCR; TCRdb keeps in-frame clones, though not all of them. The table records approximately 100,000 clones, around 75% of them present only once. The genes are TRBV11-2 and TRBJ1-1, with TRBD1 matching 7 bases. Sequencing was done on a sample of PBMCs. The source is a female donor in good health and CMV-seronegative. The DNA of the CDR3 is TGTGCCAGCAGCCTTCGGACAGGTAGGACGAACACTGAAGCTTTCTTT. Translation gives CASSLRTGRTNTEAFF.